A selection of T cell receptor beta chains follows, all from one sample in a study of CD4 T cells in relation to SARS-CoV-2 and coronaviruses. No antigens are known for them. TCRdb's copy holds only in-frame clones and misses some; the assay was immunoSEQ multiplex PCR. The sample lists around 11,000 clones, 80% to 85% occurring once. The specimen was CD4+ T cells from PBMCs, cultured in vitro. These receptor sequences come from a human donor in good health. Each CDR3 is given with its conserved first and last residue. Fields, in order: D gene, clone size, V gene, J gene, CDR3 protein, CDR3 DNA. A D gene is named only where the DNA matches it firmly. Clone size is stated in some rows and not others, as once, few, many or a class when expanded.

d_call: -; clone_size: -; v_call: TRBV10-3; j_call: TRBJ1-3; cdr3_aa: CAISGLPLGGNTIYF; cdr3_nt: TGTGCCATCAGTGGACTCCCTCTGGGGGGAAACACCATATATTTT
d_call: -; clone_size: -; v_call: TRBV6-1; j_call: TRBJ1-6; cdr3_aa: CASSEAGQTSYLHF; cdr3_nt: TGTGCCAGCAGTGAAGCTGGACAGACGTCTTACCTCCACTTT
d_call: -; clone_size: once; v_call: TRBV11-1; j_call: TRBJ1-2; cdr3_aa: CASSLAGTLGYTF; cdr3_nt: TGTGCCAGCAGCTTAGCTGGTACTCTAGGCTACACCTTC
d_call: TRBD2; clone_size: -; v_call: TRBV11-2; j_call: TRBJ2-7; cdr3_aa: CASSLDVPRGAPSYEQYF; cdr3_nt: TGTGCCAGCAGCTTAGATGTCCCGCGGGGGGCGCCCTCCTACGAGCAGTACTTC
d_call: -; clone_size: -; v_call: TRBV11-3; j_call: TRBJ1-5; cdr3_aa: CASSPSRGAVAQPQHF; cdr3_nt: TGTGCCAGCAGCCCCTCGAGAGGGGCTGTAGCTCAGCCCCAGCATTTT
d_call: -; clone_size: few; v_call: TRBV5-1; j_call: TRBJ2-2; cdr3_aa: CASKDGGPNTGELFF; cdr3_nt: TGCGCCAGCAAAGACGGGGGGCCTAACACCGGGGAGCTGTTTTTT
d_call: -; clone_size: -; v_call: TRBV3-1/TRBV3-2; j_call: TRBJ1-1; cdr3_aa: CASSQEAGAGEAFF; cdr3_nt: TGTGCCAGCAGCCAAGAGGCAGGGGCAGGCGAAGCTTTCTTT
d_call: -; clone_size: -; v_call: TRBV20-1; j_call: TRBJ2-7; cdr3_aa: CSARGGDEQYF; cdr3_nt: TGCAGTGCTAGAGGTGGGGACGAGCAGTACTTC
d_call: -; clone_size: -; v_call: TRBV27; j_call: TRBJ1-6; cdr3_aa: CASSFSQANSPLHF; cdr3_nt: TGTGCCAGCAGTTTCAGTCAGGCCAATTCACCCCTCCACTTT
d_call: TRBD1; clone_size: -; v_call: TRBV10-3; j_call: TRBJ2-5; cdr3_aa: CAVSTGGQETQYF; cdr3_nt: TGTGCCGTTTCCACAGGGGGCCAAGAGACCCAGTACTTC
d_call: -; clone_size: -; v_call: TRBV27; j_call: TRBJ1-2; cdr3_aa: CASSLSWGDGYTF; cdr3_nt: TGTGCCAGCAGTTTATCGTGGGGAGATGGCTACACCTTC
d_call: -; clone_size: -; v_call: TRBV24-1; j_call: TRBJ1-1; cdr3_aa: CATKRGTEAFF; cdr3_nt: TGTGCCACCAAAAGAGGCACTGAAGCTTTCTTT
d_call: -; clone_size: -; v_call: TRBV9; j_call: TRBJ2-7; cdr3_aa: CASSSRSGSYEQYF; cdr3_nt: TGTGCCAGCAGTTCACGGAGCGGCTCCTACGAGCAGTACTTC
d_call: TRBD1; clone_size: -; v_call: TRBV2; j_call: TRBJ1-6; cdr3_aa: CASRDGQGQPPLHF; cdr3_nt: TGTGCCAGCAGGGATGGACAGGGGCAGCCACCCCTCCACTTT
d_call: -; clone_size: -; v_call: TRBV4-3; j_call: TRBJ2-5; cdr3_aa: CASSQVLGRELATQYF; cdr3_nt: TGCGCCAGCAGCCAAGTCCTGGGAAGGGAGCTCGCGACCCAGTACTTC
d_call: -; clone_size: -; v_call: TRBV4-3; j_call: TRBJ2-1; cdr3_aa: CASSQVGRSSYNEQFF; cdr3_nt: TGCGCCAGCAGCCAAGTTGGACGGAGCTCCTACAATGAGCAGTTCTTC
d_call: -; clone_size: -; v_call: TRBV29-1; j_call: TRBJ1-2; cdr3_aa: CSVDRGTLSYTF; cdr3_nt: TGCAGCGTTGACAGGGGTACCCTTAGCTACACCTTC
d_call: TRBD2; clone_size: -; v_call: TRBV5-6; j_call: TRBJ2-7; cdr3_aa: CASSHMLAGGYEQYF; cdr3_nt: TGTGCCAGCAGCCACATGCTAGCGGGAGGATACGAGCAGTACTTC
d_call: TRBD2; clone_size: -; v_call: TRBV24-1; j_call: TRBJ2-1; cdr3_aa: CATSDSSGGSYNEQFF; cdr3_nt: TGTGCCACCAGTGATTCGAGCGGGGGTTCCTACAATGAGCAGTTCTTC
d_call: -; clone_size: -; v_call: TRBV30; j_call: TRBJ1-1; cdr3_aa: CAWSGGSLNTEAFF; cdr3_nt: TGTGCCTGGAGTGGGGGGTCCTTGAACACTGAAGCTTTCTTT
d_call: TRBD2; clone_size: few; v_call: TRBV5-4; j_call: TRBJ2-5; cdr3_aa: CASSNHLAGVETQYF; cdr3_nt: TGTGCCAGCAGCAATCACCTTGCGGGAGTAGAGACCCAGTACTTC
d_call: TRBD2; clone_size: -; v_call: TRBV5-5; j_call: TRBJ2-1; cdr3_aa: CASIQLAGTSKFF; cdr3_nt: TGTGCCAGCATCCAACTAGCCGGGACTAGCAAATTCTTC
d_call: -; clone_size: -; v_call: TRBV6-1; j_call: TRBJ2-7; cdr3_aa: CASSEPYRGYEQYF; cdr3_nt: TGTGCCAGCAGTGAACCGTATCGAGGGTACGAGCAGTACTTC
d_call: TRBD2; clone_size: -; v_call: TRBV7-8; j_call: TRBJ2-3; cdr3_aa: CASSSGGLAGMDTQYF; cdr3_nt: TGTGCCAGCAGCTCTGGAGGACTAGCGGGGATGGATACGCAGTATTTT
d_call: TRBD2; clone_size: -; v_call: TRBV3-1/TRBV3-2; j_call: TRBJ2-1; cdr3_aa: CASSQTSGTYNEQFF; cdr3_nt: TGTGCCAGCAGCCAAACTAGCGGCACATACAATGAGCAGTTCTTC
d_call: TRBD2; clone_size: -; v_call: TRBV6-5; j_call: TRBJ2-7; cdr3_aa: CASSYSGLAGYEQYF; cdr3_nt: TGTGCCAGCAGTTACTCTGGCCTAGCGGGCTACGAGCAGTACTTC
d_call: -; clone_size: -; v_call: TRBV20-1; j_call: TRBJ2-1; cdr3_aa: CSASPWERDEQFF; cdr3_nt: TGCAGTGCTAGTCCCTGGGAACGGGACGAGCAGTTCTTC
d_call: TRBD1; clone_size: -; v_call: TRBV7-9; j_call: TRBJ1-1; cdr3_aa: CASSYPRTGLNTEAFF; cdr3_nt: TGTGCCAGCAGCTATCCTCGGACAGGACTGAACACTGAAGCTTTCTTT
d_call: -; clone_size: -; v_call: TRBV29-1; j_call: TRBJ2-3; cdr3_aa: CSVSGTITDTQYF; cdr3_nt: TGCAGCGTTTCCGGGACAATTACAGATACGCAGTATTTT
d_call: TRBD1; clone_size: -; v_call: TRBV10-3; j_call: TRBJ1-5; cdr3_aa: CAIRGTGSEQPQHF; cdr3_nt: TGTGCCATCAGGGGGACAGGGAGTGAACAGCCCCAGCATTTT
d_call: -; clone_size: -; v_call: TRBV25-1; j_call: TRBJ1-6; cdr3_aa: CASSDYRSPLHF; cdr3_nt: TGTGCCAGCAGTGATTACAGGTCACCCCTCCACTTT
d_call: TRBD1; clone_size: -; v_call: TRBV4-3; j_call: TRBJ1-2; cdr3_aa: CASSQDTGGRGYTF; cdr3_nt: TGCGCCAGCAGCCAAGACACAGGGGGGCGAGGCTACACCTTC
d_call: TRBD1; clone_size: -; v_call: TRBV7-9; j_call: TRBJ2-7; cdr3_aa: CASSNRQGGFYEQYF; cdr3_nt: TGTGCCAGCAGCAACCGACAGGGGGGGTTCTACGAGCAGTACTTC
d_call: TRBD1; clone_size: -; v_call: TRBV6-2/TRBV6-3; j_call: TRBJ2-6; cdr3_aa: CASSGQGSGANVLTF; cdr3_nt: TGTGCCAGCAGTGGACAGGGCTCTGGGGCCAACGTCCTGACTTTC
d_call: -; clone_size: -; v_call: TRBV27; j_call: TRBJ1-2; cdr3_aa: CATSPSSGQGPYYGYTF; cdr3_nt: TGTGCCACTAGCCCCTCGTCCGGCCAGGGGCCCTACTATGGCTACACCTTC
d_call: TRBD2; clone_size: -; v_call: TRBV19; j_call: TRBJ2-3; cdr3_aa: CASSFRTSGDLSDTQYF; cdr3_nt: TGTGCCAGTAGTTTCCGGACTAGCGGGGATTTATCAGATACGCAGTATTTT
d_call: TRBD1; clone_size: -; v_call: TRBV24-1; j_call: TRBJ1-5; cdr3_aa: CATGWDRVQNQPQHF; cdr3_nt: TGTGCCACCGGTTGGGACAGGGTGCAAAATCAGCCCCAGCATTTT
d_call: -; clone_size: -; v_call: TRBV7-9; j_call: TRBJ2-1; cdr3_aa: CASSPDGRTHNEQFF; cdr3_nt: TGTGCCAGCAGCCCAGATGGCAGAACCCACAATGAGCAGTTCTTC
d_call: -; clone_size: few; v_call: TRBV6-2/TRBV6-3; j_call: TRBJ1-1; cdr3_aa: CASSTRGDTNTEAFF; cdr3_nt: TGTGCCAGCAGTACTCGCGGGGACACCAACACTGAAGCTTTCTTT
d_call: TRBD1; clone_size: -; v_call: TRBV19; j_call: TRBJ2-7; cdr3_aa: CASTLRDRPYEQYF; cdr3_nt: TGTGCCAGTACTCTCCGGGACAGACCCTACGAGCAGTACTTC
d_call: TRBD2; clone_size: -; v_call: TRBV7-2; j_call: TRBJ2-1; cdr3_aa: CASSPGTSVGNEQFF; cdr3_nt: TGTGCCAGCAGCCCAGGGACTAGCGTCGGCAATGAGCAGTTCTTC
d_call: -; clone_size: -; v_call: TRBV19; j_call: TRBJ1-6; cdr3_aa: CASKWGNNSPLHF; cdr3_nt: TGTGCCAGTAAGTGGGGAAATAATTCACCCCTCCACTTT
d_call: TRBD1; clone_size: -; v_call: TRBV18; j_call: TRBJ2-3; cdr3_aa: CASSRTGISTDTQYF; cdr3_nt: TGTGCCAGCTCAAGGACAGGAATCAGCACAGATACGCAGTATTTT
d_call: -; clone_size: -; v_call: TRBV2; j_call: TRBJ2-7; cdr3_aa: CASSYRTSTYDFEQYF; cdr3_nt: TGTGCCAGCAGTTATCGAACTAGCACCTATGACTTCGAGCAGTACTTC
d_call: -; clone_size: -; v_call: TRBV27; j_call: TRBJ2-7; cdr3_aa: CASSFFRESSYEQYF; cdr3_nt: TGTGCCAGCAGTTTCTTTCGGGAGTCGTCCTACGAGCAGTACTTC
d_call: TRBD1; clone_size: -; v_call: TRBV25-1; j_call: TRBJ1-1; cdr3_aa: CASSDLEDRQAFF; cdr3_nt: TGTGCCAGCAGTGACCTCGAGGACAGGCAAGCTTTCTTT
d_call: -; clone_size: once; v_call: TRBV7-2; j_call: TRBJ1-1; cdr3_aa: CASSFSGARGTEAFF; cdr3_nt: TGTGCCAGCAGCTTTAGTGGGGCCCGAGGAACTGAAGCTTTCTTT
d_call: -; clone_size: -; v_call: TRBV7-2; j_call: TRBJ2-1; cdr3_aa: CASRHPGGQPSYNEQFF; cdr3_nt: TGTGCCAGCAGGCACCCAGGAGGCCAGCCTTCCTACAATGAGCAGTTCTTC
d_call: TRBD2; clone_size: -; v_call: TRBV10-1; j_call: TRBJ2-1; cdr3_aa: CASSDRVSAGIRGGSYNEQFF; cdr3_nt: TGCGCCAGCAGTGATCGGGTCTCCGCAGGGATTCGGGGGGGCTCCTACAATGAGCAGTTCTTC
d_call: -; clone_size: -; v_call: TRBV28; j_call: TRBJ2-3; cdr3_aa: CASSLGRQLGNTQYF; cdr3_nt: TGTGCCAGCAGTTTAGGACGACAGCTTGGGAATACGCAGTATTTT
d_call: -; clone_size: few; v_call: TRBV3-1/TRBV3-2; j_call: TRBJ2-3; cdr3_aa: CASSQGLQDTQYF; cdr3_nt: TGTGCCAGCAGCCAAGGGTTGCAGGATACGCAGTATTTT
d_call: TRBD2; clone_size: -; v_call: TRBV3-1/TRBV3-2; j_call: TRBJ2-2; cdr3_aa: CASSSRTSGRGELFF; cdr3_nt: TGTGCCAGCAGCTCAAGGACTAGCGGGAGAGGGGAGCTGTTTTTT
d_call: TRBD1; clone_size: -; v_call: TRBV4-3; j_call: TRBJ2-7; cdr3_aa: CASSQDLRTGGANEQYF; cdr3_nt: TGCGCCAGCAGCCAAGATCTCCGGACAGGGGGTGCGAACGAGCAGTACTTC